A selection of T cell receptor beta chains follows, all from one sample in a study of shared clonotypes between healthy human individuals. Some clones are missing from TCRdb's copy, which holds only in-frame ones; the method was immunoSEQ multiplex PCR. The sample has some 120,000 clones, roughly 70% seen once. Sequenced sample: memory CD8+ T cells sorted from blood. These receptor sequences come from a woman aged 25 to 39 in good health. The CDR3 runs from the conserved cysteine through the conserved F or W. A D gene is named only where the DNA matches it firmly. Where a row states a size, it is once, few, many or the class of an expanded clone; other rows omit it.

size: -
V: TRBV15
J: TRBJ2-1
D: TRBD1
CDR3: CATSRGQGEYVDEQFF
DNA: TGTGCCACCAGCAGGGGACAGGGGGAGTATGTGGATGAGCAGTTCTTC

size: -
V: TRBV29-1
J: TRBJ2-7
D: TRBD1
CDR3: CSVVGTGVSYEQYF
DNA: TGCAGCGTTGTTGGGACAGGGGTCTCCTACGAGCAGTACTTC

size: -
V: TRBV9
J: TRBJ1-4
D: TRBD1
CDR3: CASSVAVWGQRKEKLFF
DNA: TGTGCCAGCAGCGTAGCGGTATGGGGACAGAGAAAAGAAAAACTGTTTTTT

size: -
V: TRBV27
J: TRBJ1-2
D: -
CDR3: CASSLSWPRGVYGYTF
DNA: TGTGCCAGCAGTTTATCGTGGCCCCGGGGGGTGTATGGCTACACCTTC

size: many
V: TRBV21-1
J: TRBJ2-7
D: -
CDR3: CASSAGDEQYF
DNA: TGTGCCAGCAGCGCCGGGGACGAGCAGTACTTC

size: -
V: TRBV27
J: TRBJ1-1
D: -
CDR3: CASRRVQGNTEAFF
DNA: TGTGCCTCCCGGAGGGTACAAGGGAACACTGAAGCTTTCTTT

size: -
V: TRBV6-4
J: TRBJ2-7
D: -
CDR3: CASSDSYEQYF
DNA: TGTGCCAGCAGTGACTCCTACGAGCAGTACTTC

size: -
V: TRBV2
J: TRBJ1-1
D: -
CDR3: CASSLGEAFF
DNA: TGTGCCAGCAGTCTTGGTGAAGCTTTCTTT

size: -
V: TRBV7-2
J: TRBJ2-2
D: -
CDR3: CASSPPTAPGELFF
DNA: TGTGCCAGCAGCCCCCCGACGGCCCCCGGGGAGCTGTTTTTT

size: -
V: TRBV28
J: TRBJ1-1
D: -
CDR3: CASSLEGPGPEAFF
DNA: TGTGCCAGCAGTTTGGAGGGTCCCGGTCCTGAAGCTTTCTTT

size: many
V: TRBV7-9
J: TRBJ2-7
D: -
CDR3: CASSHRDNTYEQYF
DNA: TGTGCCAGCAGCCACCGGGACAATACCTACGAGCAGTACTTC

size: -
V: TRBV10-3
J: TRBJ1-4
D: TRBD1
CDR3: CAISEEGASGEKLFF
DNA: TGTGCCATCAGTGAAGAGGGGGCTTCAGGTGAAAAACTGTTTTTT

size: -
V: TRBV10-2
J: TRBJ2-7
D: TRBD2
CDR3: CASSDIRPAGGRALEQYF
DNA: TGCGCCAGCAGTGATATAAGGCCCGCGGGCGGGAGGGCCCTAGAGCAGTACTTC

size: -
V: TRBV7-8
J: TRBJ2-5
D: TRBD2
CDR3: CASSWTGLAGLETQYF
DNA: TGTGCCAGCAGCTGGACGGGACTAGCGGGATTGGAGACCCAGTACTTC

size: -
V: TRBV10-1
J: TRBJ2-7
D: -
CDR3: CASSVGIADEQYF
DNA: TGCGCCAGCAGTGTCGGGATAGCGGACGAGCAGTACTTC

size: few
V: TRBV10-1
J: TRBJ2-1
D: -
CDR3: CASSSDGYNEQFF
DNA: TGCGCCAGCAGCTCCGACGGGTACAATGAGCAGTTCTTC

size: few
V: TRBV19
J: TRBJ2-2
D: -
CDR3: CATFDSLNTGELFF
DNA: TGTGCCACTTTTGACAGCTTGAACACCGGGGAGCTGTTTTTT

size: -
V: TRBV21-1
J: TRBJ2-1
D: -
CDR3: CASRKGSAEQFF
DNA: TGTGCCAGCAGGAAAGGTAGCGCGGAGCAGTTCTTC

size: few
V: TRBV7-8
J: TRBJ1-4
D: -
CDR3: CASSLRGLGRGTNEKLFF
DNA: TGTGCCAGCAGCTTACGTGGATTAGGGAGAGGAACTAATGAAAAACTGTTTTTT

size: once
V: TRBV29-1
J: TRBJ2-7
D: -
CDR3: CSGGVGTYEQYF
DNA: TGCAGCGGGGGTGTAGGGACCTACGAGCAGTACTTC

size: medium-sized
V: TRBV28
J: TRBJ2-7
D: -
CDR3: CASSFSPPYEQYF
DNA: TGTGCCAGCAGTTTTTCCCCTCCGTACGAGCAGTACTTC

size: -
V: TRBV5-6
J: TRBJ2-7
D: TRBD1
CDR3: CASSWRTGWAYEQYF
DNA: TGTGCCAGCAGCTGGCGGACAGGGTGGGCCTACGAGCAGTACTTC

size: -
V: TRBV19
J: TRBJ2-3
D: -
CDR3: CASSTRLLPDTQYF
DNA: TGTGCCAGCTCTACTCGGCTCCTCCCAGATACGCAGTATTTT

size: -
V: TRBV11-2
J: TRBJ2-1
D: -
CDR3: CASSTRGGNEQFF
DNA: TGTGCCAGCAGCACCAGGGGAGGGAATGAGCAGTTCTTC

size: -
V: TRBV7-9
J: TRBJ2-5
D: -
CDR3: CASSLRQKETQYF
DNA: TGTGCCAGCAGCTTAAGGCAGAAAGAGACCCAGTACTTC

size: -
V: TRBV6-6
J: TRBJ2-7
D: TRBD2
CDR3: CASSTPGGPSYEQYF
DNA: TGTGCCAGCAGTACCCCGGGGGGGCCGTCCTACGAGCAGTACTTC

size: -
V: TRBV28
J: TRBJ2-1
D: TRBD1
CDR3: CASSWTGFKQNEQFF
DNA: TGTGCCAGCAGTTGGACAGGGTTTAAACAGAATGAGCAGTTCTTC

size: few
V: TRBV30
J: TRBJ1-1
D: -
CDR3: CAWSVQRNTEAFF
DNA: TGTGCCTGGAGTGTACAGAGAAACACTGAAGCTTTCTTT

size: -
V: TRBV11-2
J: TRBJ2-6
D: -
CDR3: CASSLTGLGTNVLTF
DNA: TGTGCCAGCAGCTTAACAGGGTTGGGAACCAACGTCCTGACTTTC

size: -
V: TRBV14
J: TRBJ1-1
D: -
CDR3: CASSQSERRNTEAFF
DNA: TGTGCCAGCAGCCAGAGCGAGAGGAGGAACACTGAAGCTTTCTTT

size: -
V: TRBV14
J: TRBJ2-1
D: TRBD2
CDR3: CASSLLAGGRNEQFF
DNA: TGTGCCAGCAGTCTCCTGGCGGGAGGGCGCAATGAGCAGTTCTTC